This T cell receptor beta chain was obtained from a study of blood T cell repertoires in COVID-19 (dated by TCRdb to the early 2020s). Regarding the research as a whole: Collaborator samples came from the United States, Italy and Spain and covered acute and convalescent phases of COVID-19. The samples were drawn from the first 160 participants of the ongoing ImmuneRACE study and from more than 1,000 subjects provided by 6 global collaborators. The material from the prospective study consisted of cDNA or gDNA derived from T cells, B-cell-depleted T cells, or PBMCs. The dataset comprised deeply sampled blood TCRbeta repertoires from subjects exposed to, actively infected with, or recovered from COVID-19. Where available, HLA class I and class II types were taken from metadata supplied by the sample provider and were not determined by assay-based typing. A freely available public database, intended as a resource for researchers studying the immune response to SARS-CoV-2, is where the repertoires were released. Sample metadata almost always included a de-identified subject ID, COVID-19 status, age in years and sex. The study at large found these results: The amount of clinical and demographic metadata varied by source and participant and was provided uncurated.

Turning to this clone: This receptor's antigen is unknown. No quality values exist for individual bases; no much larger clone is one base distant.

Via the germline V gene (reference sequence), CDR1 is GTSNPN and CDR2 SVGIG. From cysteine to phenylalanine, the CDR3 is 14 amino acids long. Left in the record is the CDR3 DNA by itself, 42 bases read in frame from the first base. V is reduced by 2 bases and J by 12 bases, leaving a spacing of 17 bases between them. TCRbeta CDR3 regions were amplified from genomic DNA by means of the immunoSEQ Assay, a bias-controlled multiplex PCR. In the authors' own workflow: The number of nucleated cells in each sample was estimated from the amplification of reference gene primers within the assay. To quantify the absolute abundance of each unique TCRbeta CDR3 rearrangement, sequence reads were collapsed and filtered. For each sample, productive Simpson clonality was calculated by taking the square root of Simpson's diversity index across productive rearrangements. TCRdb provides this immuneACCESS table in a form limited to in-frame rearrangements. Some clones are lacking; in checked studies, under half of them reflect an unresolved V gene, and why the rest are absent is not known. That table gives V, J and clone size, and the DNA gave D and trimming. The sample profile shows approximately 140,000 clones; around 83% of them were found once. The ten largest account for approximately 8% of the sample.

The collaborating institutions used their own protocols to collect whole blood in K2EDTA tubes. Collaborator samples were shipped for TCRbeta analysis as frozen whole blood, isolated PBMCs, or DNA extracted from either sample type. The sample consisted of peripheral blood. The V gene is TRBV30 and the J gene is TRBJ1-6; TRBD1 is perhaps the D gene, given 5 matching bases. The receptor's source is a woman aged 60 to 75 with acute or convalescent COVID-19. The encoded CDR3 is CAWSPGEGFLPLHF. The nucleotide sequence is TGTGCCTGGAGTCCGGGGGAAGGTTTTTTACCCCTCCACTTT.